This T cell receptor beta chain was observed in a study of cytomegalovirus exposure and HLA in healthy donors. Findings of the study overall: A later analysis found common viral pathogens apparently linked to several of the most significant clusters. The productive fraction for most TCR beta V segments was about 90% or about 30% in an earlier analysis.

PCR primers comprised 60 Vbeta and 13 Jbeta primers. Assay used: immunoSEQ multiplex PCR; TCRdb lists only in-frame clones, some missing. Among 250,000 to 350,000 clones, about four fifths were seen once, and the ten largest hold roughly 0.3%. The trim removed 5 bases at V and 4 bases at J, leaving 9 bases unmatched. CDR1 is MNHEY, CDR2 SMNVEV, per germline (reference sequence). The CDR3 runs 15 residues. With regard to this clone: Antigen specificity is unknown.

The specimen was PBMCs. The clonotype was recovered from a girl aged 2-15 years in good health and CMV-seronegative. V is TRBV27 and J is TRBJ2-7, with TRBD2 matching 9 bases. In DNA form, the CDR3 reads TGTGCCAGCAGTCCCGCCGGGACTAGCCCGTACGAGCAGTACTTC. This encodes CASSPAGTSPYEQYF.